The TCR beta chain described here comes from a study of Graves' ophthalmopathy and Graves' hyperthyroidism. The table lists this clonotype with a few counts. RNA transcripts served as template for amplifying TCR beta CDR3 sequences. HTBI primers primed a first-round RT-PCR, and a second-round multiplex PCR followed. TCRdb re-called the multiplex PCR reads with MiXCR, one entry per CDR3 protein. The table lists 40,000 to 45,000 distinct CDR3 sequences, over 40% of them singletons, with less than 20% in the top ten. Ophthalmopathy was moderately-to-severely active, CAS at least 3, NOSPECS at least 4, lasting under 3 months. No donor had other autoimmune disease, uncontrolled infection, pregnancy or lactation. Diagnoses were established from clinical symptoms, serum thyroxine, TRAb, thyroid ultrasound and orbital computed tomography. The PBMCs used were ones drawn from approximately 9.9 ml of fresh peripheral blood.

Specimen: peripheral blood. This receptor was taken from an adult man with Graves' ophthalmopathy.

CDR3 nucleotide sequence: TGTGCCAGTAGTATTATCACAGTTGGTGGCTACACCTTC. It specifies CASSIITVGGYTF. The chain is built from TRBV19 and TRBJ1-2; D remains ambiguous. This CDR3 spans 13 amino acids. The germline V gene encodes CDR1 LNHDA and CDR2 SQIVND (reference sequence). V was shortened by 3 bases and J by 7 bases, with 12 bases between the two germline ends.